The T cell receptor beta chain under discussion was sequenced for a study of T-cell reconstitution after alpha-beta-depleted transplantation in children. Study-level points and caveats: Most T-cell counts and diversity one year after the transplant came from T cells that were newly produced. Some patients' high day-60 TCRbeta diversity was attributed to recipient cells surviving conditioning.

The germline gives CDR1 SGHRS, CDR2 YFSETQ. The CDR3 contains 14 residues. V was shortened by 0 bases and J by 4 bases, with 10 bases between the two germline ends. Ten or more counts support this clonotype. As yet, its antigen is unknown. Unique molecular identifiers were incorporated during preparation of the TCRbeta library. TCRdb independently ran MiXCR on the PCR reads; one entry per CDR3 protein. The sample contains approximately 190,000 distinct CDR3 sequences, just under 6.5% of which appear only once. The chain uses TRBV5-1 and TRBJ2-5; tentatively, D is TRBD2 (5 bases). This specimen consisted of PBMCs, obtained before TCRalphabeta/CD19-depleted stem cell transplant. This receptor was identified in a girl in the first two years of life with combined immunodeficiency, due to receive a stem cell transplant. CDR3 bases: TGCGCCAGCAGCTTGGCGGGGAGCTTAGAGACCCAGTACTTC. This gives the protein CASSLAGSLETQYF.